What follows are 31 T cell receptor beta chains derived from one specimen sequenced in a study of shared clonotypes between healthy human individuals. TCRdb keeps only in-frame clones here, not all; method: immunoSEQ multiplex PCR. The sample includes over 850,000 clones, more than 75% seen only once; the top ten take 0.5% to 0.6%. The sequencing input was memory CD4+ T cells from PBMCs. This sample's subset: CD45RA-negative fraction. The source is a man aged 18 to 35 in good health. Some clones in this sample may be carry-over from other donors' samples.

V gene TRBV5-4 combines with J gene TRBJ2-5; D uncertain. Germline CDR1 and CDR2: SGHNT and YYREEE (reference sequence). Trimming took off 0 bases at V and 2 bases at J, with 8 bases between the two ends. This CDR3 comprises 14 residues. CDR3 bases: TGTGCCAGCAGCTTGGTCTCGCGGCAAGAGACCCAGTACTTC. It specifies CASSLVSRQETQYF.

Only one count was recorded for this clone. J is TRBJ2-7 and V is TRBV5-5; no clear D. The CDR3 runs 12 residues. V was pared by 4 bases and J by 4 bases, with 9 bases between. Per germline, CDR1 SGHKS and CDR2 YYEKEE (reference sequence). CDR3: CASSRHPYEQYF. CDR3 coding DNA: TGTGCCAGCAGCCGCCACCCTTACGAGCAGTACTTC.

Here the CDR3 reads CASKDKWGEAFF. The CDR3 nucleotides read TGTGCCAGCAAAGACAAATGGGGTGAAGCTTTCTTT. V and J are TRBV27 and TRBJ1-1; the D is unclear. The CDR3 runs to 12 residues. The V end lost 7 bases, the J end lost 7 bases, and 13 bases lay between the germline ends. From germline, CDR1 is MNHEY and CDR2 SMNVEV (reference sequence).

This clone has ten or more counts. DNA for the CDR3: TGCGCCAGCAGCTTGGGATTGCTTTGGGACTCTCCCTCCTACGAGCAGTACTTC. It specifies CASSLGLLWDSPSYEQYF. The J gene is TRBJ2-7, the V gene TRBV5-1, with D perhaps matching TRBD2 (6 bases). Germline V gene data show CDR1 as SGHRS and CDR2 as YFSETQ. CDR3 length: 18 amino acids. V gave up 0 bases and J gave up 0 bases, with 19 bases separating them.

This chain's CDR3 is CASSKLAGRETQYF. The CDR3 DNA reads TGTGCCAGCAGTAAACTAGCGGGACGGGAGACCCAGTACTTC. The chain carries TRBV6-6 and TRBJ2-5, with 10 positions matching TRBD2. Germline CDR1 reads MNHNY; CDR2 reads SVGAGI (reference sequence). J was trimmed by 5 bases and V by 5 bases; bases with no gene match: 5. The CDR3 has 14 residues.

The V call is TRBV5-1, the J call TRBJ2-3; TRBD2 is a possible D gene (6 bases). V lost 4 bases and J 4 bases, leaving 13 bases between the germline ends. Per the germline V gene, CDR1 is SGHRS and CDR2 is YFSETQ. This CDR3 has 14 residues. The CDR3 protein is CASSLGDSPDTQYF. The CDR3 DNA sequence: TGCGCCAGCAGCCTGGGGGACTCCCCAGATACGCAGTATTTT.

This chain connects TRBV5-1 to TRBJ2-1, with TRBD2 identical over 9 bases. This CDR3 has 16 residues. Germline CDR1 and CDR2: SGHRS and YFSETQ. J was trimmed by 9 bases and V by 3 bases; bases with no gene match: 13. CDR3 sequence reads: CASSYPEGGRGSEQFF. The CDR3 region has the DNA TGCGCCAGCAGCTACCCGGAGGGCGGGAGGGGGAGTGAGCAGTTCTTC.

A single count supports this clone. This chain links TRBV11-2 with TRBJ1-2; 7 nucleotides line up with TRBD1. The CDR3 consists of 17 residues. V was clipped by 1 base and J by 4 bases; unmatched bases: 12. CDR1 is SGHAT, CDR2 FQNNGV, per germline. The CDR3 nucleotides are TGTGCCAGCAGCTTAGTGCTGGGAGACAGGGTTCGCTATGGCTACACCTTC. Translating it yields CASSLVLGDRVRYGYTF.

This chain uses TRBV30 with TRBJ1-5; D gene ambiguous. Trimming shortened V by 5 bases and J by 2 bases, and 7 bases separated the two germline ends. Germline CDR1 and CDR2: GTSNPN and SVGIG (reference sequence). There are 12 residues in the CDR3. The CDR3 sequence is CAWSNRNQPQHF. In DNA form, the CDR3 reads TGTGCCTGGTCGAACCGCAATCAGCCCCAGCATTTT.

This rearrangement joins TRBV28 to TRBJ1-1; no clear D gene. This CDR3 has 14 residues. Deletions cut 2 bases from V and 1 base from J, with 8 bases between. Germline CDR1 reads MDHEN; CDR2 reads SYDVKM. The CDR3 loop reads CASSLGWGNTEAFF. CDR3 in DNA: TGTGCCAGCAGTTTAGGGTGGGGGAACACTGAAGCTTTCTTT. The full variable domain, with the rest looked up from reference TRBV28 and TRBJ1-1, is DVKVTQSSRYLVKRTGEKVFLECVQDMDHENMFWYRQDPGLGLRLIYFSYDVKMKEKGDIPEGYSVSREKKERFSLILESASTNQTSMYLCASSLGWGNTEAFFGQGTRLTVV.

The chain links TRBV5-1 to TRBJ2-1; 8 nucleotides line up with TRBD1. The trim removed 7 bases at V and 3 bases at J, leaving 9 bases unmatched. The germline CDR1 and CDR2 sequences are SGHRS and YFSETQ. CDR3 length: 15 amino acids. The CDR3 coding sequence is TGCGCCAGCTGCCAATCCGGACAGGGCTACAATGAGCAGTTCTTC. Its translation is CASCQSGQGYNEQFF.

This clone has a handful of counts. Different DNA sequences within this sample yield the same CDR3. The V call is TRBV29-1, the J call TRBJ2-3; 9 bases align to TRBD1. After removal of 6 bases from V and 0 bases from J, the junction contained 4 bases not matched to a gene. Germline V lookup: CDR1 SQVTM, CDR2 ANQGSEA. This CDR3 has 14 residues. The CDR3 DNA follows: TGCAGCGTAGAGACAGGGGGAAGCACAGATACGCAGTATTTT. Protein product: CSVETGGSTDTQYF.

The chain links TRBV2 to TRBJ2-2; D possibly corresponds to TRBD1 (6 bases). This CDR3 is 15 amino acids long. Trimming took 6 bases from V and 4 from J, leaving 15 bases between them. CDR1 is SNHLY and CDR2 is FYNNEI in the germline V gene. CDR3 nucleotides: TGTGCCAGCAGGCTGACAGGTATTACCACCGGGGAGCTGTTTTTT. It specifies CASRLTGITTGELFF.

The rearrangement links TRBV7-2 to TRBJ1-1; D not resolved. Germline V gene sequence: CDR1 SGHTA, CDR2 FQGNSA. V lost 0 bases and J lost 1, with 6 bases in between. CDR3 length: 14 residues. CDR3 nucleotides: TGTGCCAGCAGCTTAGCGTTTTCGAACACTGAAGCTTTCTTT. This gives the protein CASSLAFSNTEAFF.

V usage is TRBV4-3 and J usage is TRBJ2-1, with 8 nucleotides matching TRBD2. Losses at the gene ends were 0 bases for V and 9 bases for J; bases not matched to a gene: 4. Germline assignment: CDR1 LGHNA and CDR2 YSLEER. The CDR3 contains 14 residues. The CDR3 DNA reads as TGCGCCAGCAGCCAAGATCGGCTAGCGGGTGAGCAGTTCTTC. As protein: CASSQDRLAGEQFF.

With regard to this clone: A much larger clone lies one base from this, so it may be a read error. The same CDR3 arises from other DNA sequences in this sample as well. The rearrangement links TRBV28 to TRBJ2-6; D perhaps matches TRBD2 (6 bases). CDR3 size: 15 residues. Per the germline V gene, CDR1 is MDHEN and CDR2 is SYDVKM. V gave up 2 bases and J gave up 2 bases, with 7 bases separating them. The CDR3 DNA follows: TGTGCCAGCAGTTTAGCGGGGACTGGGGCCAACGTCCTGACTTTC. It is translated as CASSLAGTGANVLTF.

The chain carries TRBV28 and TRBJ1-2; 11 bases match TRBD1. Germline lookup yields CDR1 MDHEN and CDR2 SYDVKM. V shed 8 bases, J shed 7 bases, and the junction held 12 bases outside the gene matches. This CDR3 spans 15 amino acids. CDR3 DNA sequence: TGTGCCAGCTTCTCTACTGGACAGGGGGCCCGTGGCTACACCTTC. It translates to CASFSTGQGARGYTF.

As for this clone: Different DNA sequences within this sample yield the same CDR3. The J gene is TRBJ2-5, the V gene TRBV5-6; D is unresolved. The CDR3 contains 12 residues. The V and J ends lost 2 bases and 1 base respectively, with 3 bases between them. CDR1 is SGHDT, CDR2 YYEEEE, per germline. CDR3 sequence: CASSLSQETQYF. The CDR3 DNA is TGTGCCAGCAGCTTATCCCAAGAGACCCAGTACTTC.

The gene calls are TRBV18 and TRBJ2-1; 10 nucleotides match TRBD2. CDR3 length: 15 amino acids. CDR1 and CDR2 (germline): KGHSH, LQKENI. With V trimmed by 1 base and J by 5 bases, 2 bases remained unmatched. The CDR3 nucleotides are TGTGCCAGCTCACCACTTAGCGGGGGGAACAATGAGCAGTTCTTC. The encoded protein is CASSPLSGGNNEQFF.

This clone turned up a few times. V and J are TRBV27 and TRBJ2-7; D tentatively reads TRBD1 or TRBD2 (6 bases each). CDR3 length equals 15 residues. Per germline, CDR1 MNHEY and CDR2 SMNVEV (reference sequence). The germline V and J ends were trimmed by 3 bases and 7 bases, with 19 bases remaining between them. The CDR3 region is CASSLSPGAWREQYF. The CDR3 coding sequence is TGTGCCAGCAGTTTGAGCCCGGGGGCCTGGAGAGAGCAGTACTTC.

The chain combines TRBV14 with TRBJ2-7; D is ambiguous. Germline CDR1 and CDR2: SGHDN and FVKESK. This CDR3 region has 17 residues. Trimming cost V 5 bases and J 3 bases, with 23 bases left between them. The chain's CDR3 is CASSTNPHRIFIYEQYF. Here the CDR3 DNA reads TGTGCCAGCAGCACGAACCCCCACCGAATCTTTATCTACGAGCAGTACTTC.

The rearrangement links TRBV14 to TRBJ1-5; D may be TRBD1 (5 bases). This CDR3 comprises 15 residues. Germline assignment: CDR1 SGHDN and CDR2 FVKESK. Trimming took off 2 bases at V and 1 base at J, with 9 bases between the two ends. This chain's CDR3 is CASSQSSGSNQPQHF. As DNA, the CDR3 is TGTGCCAGCAGCCAATCGTCAGGGAGCAATCAGCCCCAGCATTTT.

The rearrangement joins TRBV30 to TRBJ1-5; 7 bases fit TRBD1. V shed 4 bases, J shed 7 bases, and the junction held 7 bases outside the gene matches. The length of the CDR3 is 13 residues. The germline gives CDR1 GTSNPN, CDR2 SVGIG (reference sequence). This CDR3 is CAWNEGAQQPQHF. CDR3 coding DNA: TGTGCCTGGAACGAGGGGGCCCAACAGCCCCAGCATTTT.

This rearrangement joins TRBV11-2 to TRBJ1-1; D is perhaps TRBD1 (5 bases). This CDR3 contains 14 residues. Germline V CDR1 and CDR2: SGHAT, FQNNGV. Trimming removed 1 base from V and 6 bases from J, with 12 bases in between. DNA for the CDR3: TGTGCCAGCAGCTTAGCCCCGACAGATCCTGAAGCTTTCTTT. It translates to CASSLAPTDPEAFF. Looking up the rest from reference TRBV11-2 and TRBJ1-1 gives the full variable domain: EAGVAQSPRYKIIEKRQSVAFWCNPISGHATLYWYQQILGQGPKLLIQFQNNGVVDDSQLPKDRFSAERLKGVDSTLKIQPAKLEDSAVYLCASSLAPTDPEAFFGQGTRLTVV.

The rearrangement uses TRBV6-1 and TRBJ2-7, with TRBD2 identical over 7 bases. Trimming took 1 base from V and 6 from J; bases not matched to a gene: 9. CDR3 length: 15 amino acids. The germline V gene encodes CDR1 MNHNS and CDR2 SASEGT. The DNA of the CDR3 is TGTGCCAGCAGTGAAGTGGGGATTAGCGGGCCCGAGCAGTACTTC. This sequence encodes CASSEVGISGPEQYF.

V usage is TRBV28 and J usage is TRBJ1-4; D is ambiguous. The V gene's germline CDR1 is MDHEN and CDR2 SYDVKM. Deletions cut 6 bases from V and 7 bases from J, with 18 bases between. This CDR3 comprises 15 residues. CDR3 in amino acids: CASSLRAQFGEKLFF. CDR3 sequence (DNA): TGTGCCAGCAGCTTACGAGCACAGTTCGGTGAAAAACTGTTTTTT.

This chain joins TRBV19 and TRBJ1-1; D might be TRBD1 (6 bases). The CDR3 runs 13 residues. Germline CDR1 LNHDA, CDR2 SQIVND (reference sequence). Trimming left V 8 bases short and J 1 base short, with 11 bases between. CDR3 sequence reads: CASFPTGNTEAFF. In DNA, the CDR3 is TGTGCCAGTTTCCCGACAGGGAACACTGAAGCTTTCTTT.

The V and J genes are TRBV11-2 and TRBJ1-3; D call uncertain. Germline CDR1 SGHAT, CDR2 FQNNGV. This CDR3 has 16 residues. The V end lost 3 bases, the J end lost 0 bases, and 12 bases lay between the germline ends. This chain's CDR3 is CASSLFWAASGNTIYF. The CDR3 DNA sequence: TGTGCCAGCAGCTTGTTTTGGGCGGCCTCTGGAAACACCATATATTTT.

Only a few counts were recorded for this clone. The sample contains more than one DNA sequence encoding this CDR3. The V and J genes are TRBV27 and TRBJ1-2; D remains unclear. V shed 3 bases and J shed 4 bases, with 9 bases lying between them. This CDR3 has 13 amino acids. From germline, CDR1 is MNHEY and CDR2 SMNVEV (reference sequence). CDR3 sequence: CASSFLGFYGYTF. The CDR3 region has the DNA TGTGCCAGCAGTTTTTTGGGGTTCTATGGCTACACCTTC.

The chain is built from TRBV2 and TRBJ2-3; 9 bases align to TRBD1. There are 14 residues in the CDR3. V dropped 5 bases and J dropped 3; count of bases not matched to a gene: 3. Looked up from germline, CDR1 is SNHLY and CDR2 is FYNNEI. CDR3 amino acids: CASSPTGGTDTQYF. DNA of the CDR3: TGTGCCAGCAGTCCGACAGGGGGGACAGATACGCAGTATTTT.

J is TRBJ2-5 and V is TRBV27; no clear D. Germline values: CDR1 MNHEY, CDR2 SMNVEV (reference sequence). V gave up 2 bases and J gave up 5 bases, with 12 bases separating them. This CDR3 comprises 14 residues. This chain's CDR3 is CASSLRLGGETQYF. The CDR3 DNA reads TGTGCCAGCAGTTTACGGTTGGGTGGGGAGACCCAGTACTTC.